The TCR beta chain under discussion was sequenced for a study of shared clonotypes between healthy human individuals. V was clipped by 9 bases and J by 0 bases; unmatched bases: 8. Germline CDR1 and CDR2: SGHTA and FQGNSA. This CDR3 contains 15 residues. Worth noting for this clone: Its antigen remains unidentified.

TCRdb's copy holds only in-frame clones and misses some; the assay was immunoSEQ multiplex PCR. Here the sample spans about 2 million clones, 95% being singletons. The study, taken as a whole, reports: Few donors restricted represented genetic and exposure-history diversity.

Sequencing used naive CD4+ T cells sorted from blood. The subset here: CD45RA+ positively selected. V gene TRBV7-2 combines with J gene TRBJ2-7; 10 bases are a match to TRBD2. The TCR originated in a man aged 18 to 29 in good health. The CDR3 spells CASGPLAGVSYEQYF. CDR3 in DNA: TGTGCCAGTGGCCCCCTAGCGGGAGTCTCCTACGAGCAGTACTTC.